This T cell receptor (beta chain) comes out of a study of response to subunit inactivated influenza vaccine. V shed 3 bases, J shed 6 bases, and the junction held 9 bases outside the gene matches. Looked up from germline, CDR1 is SGHRS and CDR2 is YFSETQ. CDR3 length: 15 amino acids. One entry per CDR3 protein results from TCRdb running MiXCR on the RT-PCR reads. This sample has roughly 650,000 distinct CDR3 sequences; 14% occur once, and the top ten carry roughly 7.6%. The receptor was isolated from a man in his fifties who received an inactivated influenza vaccine. The rearrangement uses TRBV5-1 and TRBJ2-1; 7 bases match TRBD1. The sequenced sample was PBMCs from blood, obtained less than 15 days before vaccination. The CDR3: CASSWGDRDGNEQFF. The CDR3 nucleotides are TGCGCCAGCAGCTGGGGAGACAGGGATGGCAATGAGCAGTTCTTC.